The present TCR beta chain was sequenced within a study of cytomegalovirus exposure and HLA in healthy donors. Findings and caveats of the study: Presence/absence analyses took donor sequencing depth as roughly uniform. Earlier analysis looked at TCR beta V segments, and most were productive about 90% or about 30% of the time.

About this clone itself: The antigen is unknown.

V lost 5 bases, J lost 4 bases, and 10 bases stayed unmatched. The CDR3 loop spans 16 amino acids. Germline CDR1 reads LNHDA; CDR2 reads SQIVND (reference sequence). PCR was performed using 60 Vbeta and 13 Jbeta primers. Produced via immunoSEQ multiplex PCR; TCRdb's table is partial and in-frame only. The data show fewer than 200,000 clones, around 90% seen once. Sequencing used PBMCs. The sequence derives from a boy under 10 years old in good health and CMV-seronegative. The chain uses TRBV19 and TRBJ2-1; 8 bases fit TRBD2. The DNA of the CDR3 is TGTGCCAGTAGTGGTCAAATAGCGGGGTCTTACAATGAGCAGTTCTTC. Translation gives CASSGQIAGSYNEQFF.